The clone carrying this T cell receptor beta chain appeared a few times. Only in-frame clones appear in the TCRdb table, and some are missing; sequencing was by immunoSEQ multiplex PCR. The table includes 200,000 to 250,000 clones, 84% detected once. Germline trimming cut 6 bases from V and 4 bases from J; bases unmatched to any gene: 8. Germline V gene sequence: CDR1 KGHSH, CDR2 LQKENI. The CDR3 consists of 16 residues. This entry is derived from a study of blood T cell repertoires in COVID-19. Before being deemed recovered, Cohort 3 donors had two negative PCRs, clearance, or symptom resolution. Sequenced: PBMCs or T cells enriched from blood (not recorded which). This clonotype was obtained from a woman in her thirties or forties who had recovered from COVID-19. The chain uses TRBV18 and TRBJ2-3, with 12 bases matching TRBD2. The CDR3 loop reads CASSLWTSGNSDTQYF. Here the CDR3 DNA reads TGTGCCAGCTCCCTCTGGACTAGCGGGAATTCAGATACGCAGTATTTT.